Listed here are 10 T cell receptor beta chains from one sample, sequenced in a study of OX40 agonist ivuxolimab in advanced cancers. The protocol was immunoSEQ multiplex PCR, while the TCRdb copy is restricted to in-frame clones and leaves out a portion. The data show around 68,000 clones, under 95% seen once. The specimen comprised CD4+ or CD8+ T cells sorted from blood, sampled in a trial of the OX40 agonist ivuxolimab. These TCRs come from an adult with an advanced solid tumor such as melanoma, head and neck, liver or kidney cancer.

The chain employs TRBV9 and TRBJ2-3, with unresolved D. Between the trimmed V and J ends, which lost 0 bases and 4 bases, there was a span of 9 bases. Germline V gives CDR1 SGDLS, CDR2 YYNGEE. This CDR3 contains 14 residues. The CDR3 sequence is CASSVAGSPDTQYF. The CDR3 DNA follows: TGTGCCAGCAGCGTAGCTGGAAGTCCAGATACGCAGTATTTT.

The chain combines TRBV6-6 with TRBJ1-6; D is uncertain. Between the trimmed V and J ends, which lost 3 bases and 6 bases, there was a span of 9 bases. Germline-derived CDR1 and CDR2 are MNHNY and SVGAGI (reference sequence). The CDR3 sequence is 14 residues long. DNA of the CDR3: TGTGCCAGCAGTTATGAAGGCCTTAATTCACCCCTCCACTTT. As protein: CASSYEGLNSPLHF.

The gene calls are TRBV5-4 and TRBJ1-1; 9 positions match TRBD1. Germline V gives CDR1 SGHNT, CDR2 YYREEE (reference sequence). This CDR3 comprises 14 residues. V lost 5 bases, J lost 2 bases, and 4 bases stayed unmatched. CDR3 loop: CASSRDRANTEAFF. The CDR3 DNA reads TGTGCCAGCAGTCGGGACAGGGCAAACACTGAAGCTTTCTTT.

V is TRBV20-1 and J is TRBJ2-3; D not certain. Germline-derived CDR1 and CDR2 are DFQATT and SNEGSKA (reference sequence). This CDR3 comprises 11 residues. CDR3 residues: CIAAFTDTQYF. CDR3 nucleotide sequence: TGCATCGCGGCCTTCACAGATACGCAGTATTTT.

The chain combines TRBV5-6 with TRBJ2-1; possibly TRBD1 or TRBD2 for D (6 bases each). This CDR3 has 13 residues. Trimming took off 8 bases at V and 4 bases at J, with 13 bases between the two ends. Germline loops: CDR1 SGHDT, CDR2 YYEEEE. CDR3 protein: CARSSGAYNEQFF. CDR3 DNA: TGTGCCAGGTCCTCGGGGGCATACAATGAGCAGTTCTTC.

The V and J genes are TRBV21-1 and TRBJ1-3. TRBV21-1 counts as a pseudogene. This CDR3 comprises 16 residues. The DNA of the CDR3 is TGTGCCAGCAGCAAAGAAGCGGCAGTCTCTGGAAACACCATATATTTT. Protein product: CASSKEAAVSGNTIYF.

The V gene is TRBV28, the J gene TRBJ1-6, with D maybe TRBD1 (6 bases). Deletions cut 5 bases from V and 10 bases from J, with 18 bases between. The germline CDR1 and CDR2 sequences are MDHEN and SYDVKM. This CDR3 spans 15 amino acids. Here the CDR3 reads CASSPPGGNWSPLHF. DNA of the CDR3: TGTGCCAGCAGTCCCCCCGGGGGCAACTGGTCACCCCTCCACTTT.

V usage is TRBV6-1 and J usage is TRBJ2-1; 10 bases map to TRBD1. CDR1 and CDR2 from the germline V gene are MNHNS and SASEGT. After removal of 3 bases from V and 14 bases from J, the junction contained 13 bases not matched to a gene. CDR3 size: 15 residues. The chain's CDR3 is CASSDRTGGAEAKFF. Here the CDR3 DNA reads TGTGCCAGCAGTGATCGGACAGGGGGGGCGGAGGCAAAGTTCTTC.

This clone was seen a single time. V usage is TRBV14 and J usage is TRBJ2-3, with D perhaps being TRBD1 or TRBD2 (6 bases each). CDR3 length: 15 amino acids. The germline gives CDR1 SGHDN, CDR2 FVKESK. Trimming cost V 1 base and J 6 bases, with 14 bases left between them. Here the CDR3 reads CASSQGTRRGDTQYF. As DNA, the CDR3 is TGTGCCAGCAGCCAAGGAACCCGGAGGGGGGATACGCAGTATTTT.

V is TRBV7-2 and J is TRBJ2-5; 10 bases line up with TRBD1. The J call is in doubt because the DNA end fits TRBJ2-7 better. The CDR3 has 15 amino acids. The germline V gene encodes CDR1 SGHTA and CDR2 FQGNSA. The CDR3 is CASSLAPGQGYEQYF. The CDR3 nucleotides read TGTGCCAGCAGCTTAGCCCCGGGACAGGGGTACGAGCAGTACTTC.